Each of the 20 T cell receptor beta chains below was sequenced from the same sample in a study of CD8 T cells in ankylosing spondylitis. Study observations and caveats: Blood of patients with ankylosing spondylitis appeared to be characterized by a TCR beta motif of several highly homologous variants.

The antigens these receptors bind are not known. TCRdb itself ran the 5' RACE reads through MiXCR, one entry per CDR3 protein. The data contain 650,000 to 800,000 distinct CDR3 sequences, roughly 19% of them singletons. The specimen sequenced was blood, either unsorted or a sorted T cell fraction (not recorded which). These receptors were collected from a male donor with ankylosing spondylitis.

The CDR3 protein is CASSSGTSTTQYF. The CDR3, as DNA: TGTGCCAGCAGTTCGGGGACCTCTACGACCCAGTACTTC. The rearrangement links TRBV27 to TRBJ2-5; D assignment may be TRBD1 or TRBD2 (5 bases each). The V and J ends lost 4 bases and 7 bases respectively, with 13 bases between them. The length of the CDR3 is 13 residues. From germline, CDR1 is MNHEY and CDR2 SMNVEV (reference sequence).

The CDR3 DNA is TGTGCCTCTCGAGGGGTCGCGAGCAATCAGCCCCAGCATTTT. Amino acids: CASRGVASNQPQHF. This chain joins TRBV19 and TRBJ1-5; possible D gene TRBD1, 5 bases. This CDR3 contains 14 residues. Trimming took off 11 bases at V and 1 base at J, with 15 bases between the two ends. Per the germline V gene, CDR1 is LNHDA and CDR2 is SQIVND (reference sequence).

The chain recombines TRBV28 with TRBJ1-6; 8 bases are shared with TRBD1. The germline gives CDR1 MDHEN, CDR2 SYDVKM. J was trimmed by 8 bases and V by 9 bases; bases with no gene match: 6. The CDR3 has 13 residues. The CDR3 loop reads CASKTGGHSPLHF. CDR3 in DNA: TGTGCCAGTAAAACAGGGGGTCATTCACCCCTCCACTTT.

The chain couples TRBV5-5 to TRBJ2-2; D unresolved. The V gene's germline CDR1 is SGHKS and CDR2 YYEKEE (reference sequence). V lost 0 bases and J lost 2, with 8 bases in between. This CDR3 has 15 residues. Here the CDR3 reads CASSLVGSNTGELFF. CDR3 bases: TGTGCCAGCAGCTTGGTCGGTAGTAACACCGGGGAGCTGTTTTTT.

The chain recombines TRBV9 with TRBJ2-3, with TRBD2 matching over 14 bases. The CDR3 extends over 18 amino acids. Unmatched junction bases numbered 9, after V lost 2 bases and J lost 4 bases. Germline V gene data show CDR1 as SGDLS and CDR2 as YYNGEE. The CDR3 DNA reads as TGTGCCAGCAGCGTCACGACCGGGACTAGCGGGAGACCAGATACGCAGTATTTT. It yields the protein CASSVTTGTSGRPDTQYF. Full variable domain (rest looked up from reference TRBV9 and TRBJ2-3): DSGVTQTPKHLITATGQRVTLRCSPRSGDLSVYWYQQSLDQGLQFLIQYYNGEERAKGNILERFSAQQFPDLHSELNLSSLELGDSALYFCASSVTTGTSGRPDTQYFGPGTRLTVL.

In this sample, this clonotype turned up many times. The chain employs TRBV10-3 and TRBJ2-1; 11 bases agree with TRBD1. From germline, CDR1 is ENHRY and CDR2 SYGVKD. CDR3 length: 14 residues. After removal of 5 bases from V and 6 bases from J, the junction contained 3 bases not matched to a gene. The CDR3 loop reads CAISTGTGGNEQFF. The CDR3 DNA reads as TGTGCCATCAGTACCGGGACAGGGGGCAATGAGCAGTTCTTC.

Only a few counts were recorded for this clonotype. The chain joins TRBV20-1 to TRBJ2-1; tentatively, D is TRBD2 (6 bases). The germline V and J ends were trimmed by 6 bases and 0 bases, with 12 bases remaining between them. Germline V gives CDR1 DFQATT, CDR2 SNEGSKA (reference sequence). CDR3 length equals 14 residues. CDR3 nucleotide sequence: TGCAGTGCGAAGAGACTAGACTCCTACAATGAGCAGTTCTTC. Amino acids: CSAKRLDSYNEQFF.

This chain uses TRBV12-3 or TRBV12-4 with TRBJ1-1; no reliable D call. Trimming removed 1 base at V and 4 bases at J, with 13 bases between. CDR3 length: 15 residues. In DNA, the CDR3 is TGTGCCAGCAGTTTAGGGGATTTCGGGAGCACTGAAGCTTTCTTT. It codes for CASSLGDFGSTEAFF.

This chain connects TRBV27 to TRBJ1-2, with D maybe TRBD1 (5 bases). The CDR3 has 13 residues. Germline V gene data show CDR1 as MNHEY and CDR2 as SMNVEV (reference sequence). The ends were cut back, 2 bases at V and 8 bases at J, with 12 bases in the middle. In nucleotides, the CDR3 is TGTGCCAGCAGTTTAGTAAGGGACGGCGGCTACACCTTC. It specifies CASSLVRDGGYTF.

This rearrangement joins TRBV7-9 to TRBJ2-3, with TRBD2 as a possible D gene (6 bases). Germline CDR1 and CDR2: SEHNR and FQNEAQ (reference sequence). The germline V and J ends were trimmed by 4 bases and 2 bases, with 13 bases remaining between them. This CDR3 contains 15 residues. The CDR3 loop reads CASSWGDEITDTQYF. The DNA of the CDR3 is TGTGCCAGCAGCTGGGGGGACGAAATCACAGATACGCAGTATTTT.

The rearrangement uses TRBV28 and TRBJ1-1; D is ambiguous. Per the germline V gene, CDR1 is MDHEN and CDR2 is SYDVKM. The germline V and J ends were trimmed by 5 bases and 5 bases, with 9 bases remaining between them. The length of the CDR3 is 12 residues. In DNA form, the CDR3 reads TGTGCCAGCAGTCCCCGAAGTACTGAAGCTTTCTTT. It specifies CASSPRSTEAFF.

Only a few counts were recorded for this clonotype. The J gene is TRBJ1-2, the V gene TRBV4-2, with a weak D call TRBD1 (6 bases). This CDR3 has 14 amino acids. The V gene lost 3 bases and the J gene lost 8 bases, with 16 bases spanning the gap. The germline CDR1 and CDR2 sequences are LGHNA and YNFKEQ. The CDR3 region is CASSHSDSQGGYTF. CDR3 DNA: TGTGCCAGCAGCCACTCGGACAGCCAGGGGGGCTACACCTTC.

This clonotype was seen only a few times. The genes are TRBV20-1 and TRBJ2-7, with D maybe TRBD1 (5 bases). The CDR3 length is 12 residues. Per germline, CDR1 DFQATT and CDR2 SNEGSKA (reference sequence). V was cut by 4 bases and J by 7 bases, with 14 bases left in between. The DNA for the CDR3 is TGCAGTGCTAACCCCACAGGAAGGGAGCAGTACTTC. Its protein product is CSANPTGREQYF.

There are a few counts of this clonotype. V usage is TRBV12-3 or TRBV12-4 and J usage is TRBJ2-7, with D perhaps TRBD1 (6 bases). With 3 bases removed from V and 3 bases from J, the gap between germline ends came to 9 bases. The CDR3 has 13 amino acids. The CDR3 is CASSFDRYYEQYF. For the CDR3, the DNA is TGTGCCAGCAGTTTCGACAGGTACTACGAGCAGTACTTC.

The chain links TRBV10-2 to TRBJ1-1; tentatively, D is TRBD1 (6 bases). The CDR3 consists of 13 residues. V was pared by 6 bases and J by 0 bases, with 8 bases between. The V gene's germline CDR1 is WSHSY and CDR2 SAAADI. CDR3 in amino acids: CASRSGVNTEAFF. The CDR3 DNA reads as TGCGCCAGCAGATCAGGGGTGAACACTGAAGCTTTCTTT.

The chain uses TRBV5-1 and TRBJ2-1; tentatively, D is TRBD2 (6 bases). V was clipped by 0 bases and J by 5 bases, with 18 bases between them. Germline V gene sequence: CDR1 SGHRS, CDR2 YFSETQ. The CDR3 extends over 17 amino acids. The CDR3 coding sequence is TGCGCCAGCAGCTTGGTAGGAGGGCTCCTTGCTCACAATGAGCAGTTCTTC. The encoded protein is CASSLVGGLLAHNEQFF.

This clonotype came up many times. This chain connects TRBV4-1 to TRBJ1-1; D is uncertain. This CDR3 region has 16 residues. Germline V lookup: CDR1 MGHRA, CDR2 YSYEKL. V was shortened by 0 bases and J by 0 bases, with 11 bases between the two germline ends. CDR3 nucleotide sequence: TGCGCCAGCAGCCAAGATGGAGCAGGCGTGAACACTGAAGCTTTCTTT. Translated, it gives CASSQDGAGVNTEAFF.

The chain combines TRBV7-2 with TRBJ2-7; D is undetermined. The length of the CDR3 is 12 residues. V was clipped by 2 bases and J by 5 bases, with 7 bases between them. Looked up from germline, CDR1 is SGHTA and CDR2 is FQGNSA. The CDR3 DNA reads TGTGCCAGCAGCTTAAAAGGCGACGAGCAGTACTTC. It specifies CASSLKGDEQYF.

The chain is built from TRBV7-2 and TRBJ1-1; D gene ambiguous. V lost 5 bases and J 1 base, leaving 11 bases between the germline ends. Germline loops: CDR1 SGHTA, CDR2 FQGNSA. The CDR3 extends over 14 amino acids. CDR3 protein: CASSPQAKNTEAFF. The CDR3 DNA sequence: TGTGCCAGCAGCCCCCAGGCCAAGAACACTGAAGCTTTCTTT.

This clonotype was found many times. This sequence joins TRBV20-1 and TRBJ1-2; 8 nucleotides line up with TRBD1. This CDR3 is built from 15 residues. V lost 0 bases and J lost 2; bases outside the gene matches: 5. CDR1 and CDR2 (germline): DFQATT, SNEGSKA (reference sequence). CDR3 sequence (DNA): TGCAGTGCTAGAGATCTGAGACAGGGGAACTATGGCTACACCTTC. Its translation: CSARDLRQGNYGYTF.